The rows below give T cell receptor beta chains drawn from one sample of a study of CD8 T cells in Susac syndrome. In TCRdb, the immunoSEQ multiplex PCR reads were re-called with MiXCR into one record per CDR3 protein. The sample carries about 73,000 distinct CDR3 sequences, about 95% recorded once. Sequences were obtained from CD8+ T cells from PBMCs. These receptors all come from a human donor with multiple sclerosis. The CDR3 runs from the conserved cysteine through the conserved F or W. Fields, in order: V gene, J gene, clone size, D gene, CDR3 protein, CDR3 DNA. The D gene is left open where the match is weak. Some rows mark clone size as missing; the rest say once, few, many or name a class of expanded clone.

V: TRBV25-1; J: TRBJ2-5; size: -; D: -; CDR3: CASRPEPGQETQYF; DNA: TGTGCCAGCAGACCGGAGCCAGGCCAAGAGACCCAGTACTTC
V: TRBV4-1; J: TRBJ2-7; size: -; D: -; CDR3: CASSQGDRLEQYF; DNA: TGCGCCAGCAGCCAAGGAGACAGGCTCGAGCAGTACTTC
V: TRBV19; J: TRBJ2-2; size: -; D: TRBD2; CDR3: CASSPKAGEWTGELFF; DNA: TGTGCCAGTAGTCCGAAAGCGGGAGAATGGACCGGGGAGCTGTTTTTT
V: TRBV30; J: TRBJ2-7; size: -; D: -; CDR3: CAWSSGGEQYF; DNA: TGTGCCTGGAGTTCGGGCGGCGAGCAGTACTTC
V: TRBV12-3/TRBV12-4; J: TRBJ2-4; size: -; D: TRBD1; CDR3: CASSLARGDRGYIQYF; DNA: TGTGCCAGCAGTTTAGCTCGGGGGGACAGGGGTTACATTCAGTACTTC
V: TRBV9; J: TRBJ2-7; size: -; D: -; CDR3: CASSVEGNTYEQYF; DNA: TGTGCCAGCAGCGTAGAAGGGAACACCTACGAGCAGTACTTC
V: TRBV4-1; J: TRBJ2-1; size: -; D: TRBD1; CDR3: CASSQMWGQLNEQFF; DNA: TGCGCCAGCAGCCAAATGTGGGGACAGCTCAATGAGCAGTTCTTC
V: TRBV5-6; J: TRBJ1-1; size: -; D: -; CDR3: CASSSPLGTGWNTEAFF; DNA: TGTGCCAGCAGCTCGCCCTTAGGTACAGGGTGGAACACTGAAGCTTTCTTT
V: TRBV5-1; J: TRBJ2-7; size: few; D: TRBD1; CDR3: CASTPGRDRGYEQYF; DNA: TGCGCCAGCACCCCGGGCCGGGACAGGGGATACGAGCAGTACTTC
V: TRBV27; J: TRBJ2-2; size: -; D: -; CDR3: CASSLETGELFF; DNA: TGTGCCAGCAGTCTCGAGACCGGGGAGCTGTTTTTT
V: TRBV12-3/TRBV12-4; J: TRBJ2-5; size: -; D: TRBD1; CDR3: CASISGTGLGETQYF; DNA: TGTGCCAGCATATCCGGGACAGGGCTCGGGGAGACCCAGTACTTC
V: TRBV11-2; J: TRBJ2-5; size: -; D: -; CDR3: CASSSGRGRTQYF; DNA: TGTGCCAGCAGCTCGGGGCGGGGTCGGACCCAGTACTTC
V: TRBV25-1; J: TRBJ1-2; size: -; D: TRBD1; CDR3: CATGDRTIYGYTF; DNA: TGTGCCACCGGGGACAGAACCATCTATGGCTACACCTTC
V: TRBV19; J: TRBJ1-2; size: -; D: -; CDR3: CASSWAGDGYTF; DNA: TGTGCCAGTAGTTGGGCAGGGGATGGCTACACCTTC
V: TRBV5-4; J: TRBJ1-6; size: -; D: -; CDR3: CASSTEAGATPLHF; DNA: TGTGCCAGCAGCACCGAGGCAGGGGCGACACCCCTCCACTTT
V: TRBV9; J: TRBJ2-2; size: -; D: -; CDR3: CASRGNTGELFF; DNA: TGTGCCAGCAGGGGGAACACCGGGGAGCTGTTTTTT